This T cell receptor beta chain was captured by sequencing in a study of response to subunit inactivated influenza vaccine. Study-wide points: The authors suggested that every seasonal influenza vaccination recruits few new T cells.

TCRdb re-called the RT-PCR reads with MiXCR, one entry per CDR3 protein. The repertoire holds approximately 530,000 distinct CDR3 sequences, with 10% to 15% as singletons. This clonotype has just one count. No antigen is known for it. The J segment lost 3 bases and the V segment lost 4 bases, leaving 15 bases of the junction unmatched. The CDR3 has 19 amino acids. Germline CDR1 is SGHAT and CDR2 is FQNNGV. The chain recombines TRBV11-2 with TRBJ2-6, with 7 bases identical to TRBD2. The origin of this receptor is a middle-aged man who received an inactivated influenza vaccine. The source material was PBMCs from blood, sampled roughly 45 days after vaccination. The chain's CDR3 is CASSSSRASGFGGANVLTF. CDR3 in DNA: TGTGCCAGCAGCTCCAGCAGGGCTAGCGGCTTCGGTGGGGCCAACGTCCTGACTTTC.